This TCR beta chain was documented in a study of blood T cell repertoires in COVID-19 (dated by TCRdb to 2018 to 2020). About the investigation overall: The collaborator samples originated in the United States, Italy and Spain and spanned the acute and convalescent phases of COVID-19. The dataset comprised deeply sampled blood TCRbeta repertoires from subjects exposed to, actively infected with, or recovered from COVID-19. The repertoires were released in a freely available public database intended as a resource for research on the immune response to SARS-CoV-2. The samples were drawn from the first 160 participants of the ongoing ImmuneRACE study and from 1,254 subjects provided by 6 global collaborators. Where HLA class I and class II types were available, the types were taken from metadata supplied by the sample provider, not from assay-based typing. Sample metadata almost always included a de-identified subject ID, COVID-19 status, age in years and sex. The material from the prospective study consisted of cDNA or gDNA derived from T cells, B-cell-depleted T cells, or PBMCs.

TCRbeta CDR3 regions were amplified from genomic DNA by means of the immunoSEQ Assay, a bias-controlled multiplex PCR. From the authors' description of their analysis: Nucleated cell counts per sample were estimated from amplification of reference gene primers within the assay. To quantify the absolute abundance of each unique TCRbeta CDR3 rearrangement, sequence reads were collapsed and filtered. Productive Simpson clonality was computed per sample as the square root of Simpson's diversity index over productive rearrangements. TCRdb retrieved this table from immuneACCESS and kept in-frame rearrangements only. Not all clones are present; in checked studies, unresolved V genes account for under half, and no reason is known for the remainder. V, J and clone size derive from that table, while D and trimming were established from the DNA sequence. This sample lists 240,000 or so clones; over 75% were detected once. The ten largest clonotypes hold under 0.95% of the sample.

V is clipped by 3 bases and J by 1 base, and the sequence between their germline boundaries is 10 bases long. CDR1 and CDR2, per the germline V gene (reference sequence), are LNHDA and SQIVND. The CDR3 goes from the cysteine to the phenylalanine over 15 residues. The retained sequence is limited to the CDR3, 45 bases, with the frame set at the first base. Collaborating institutions collected whole blood in K2EDTA tubes following their own protocols. For TCRbeta analysis, collaborator samples were shipped as frozen whole blood, as isolated PBMCs, or as DNA extracted from either sample type. On this clone: Its antigen specificity is not known. The record has no base qualities; no much larger clone is one base away.

Overall results and qualifications from the work: The quantity of clinical and demographic metadata differed by source and by participant and was supplied without curation.

The rearranged segments are TRBV19 and TRBJ1-3, with TRBD1 tentatively as D gene (6 bases match). The receptor comes from a woman under 40 with acute or convalescent COVID-19. The specimen sequenced was peripheral blood. The sequence in DNA is TGTGCCAGTAGTATTGGGGGCTCATCTGGAAACACCATATATTTT. This codes for CASSIGGSSGNTIYF.